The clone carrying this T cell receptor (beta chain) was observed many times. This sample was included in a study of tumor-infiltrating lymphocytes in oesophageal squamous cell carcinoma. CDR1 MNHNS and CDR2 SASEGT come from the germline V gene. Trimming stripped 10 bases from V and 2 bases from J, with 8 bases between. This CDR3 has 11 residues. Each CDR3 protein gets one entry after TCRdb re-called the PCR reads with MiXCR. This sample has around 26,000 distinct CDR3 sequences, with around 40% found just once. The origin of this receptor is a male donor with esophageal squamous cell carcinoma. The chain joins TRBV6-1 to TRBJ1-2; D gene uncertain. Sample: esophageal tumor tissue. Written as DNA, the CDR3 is TGTGCCACCAACACCAACTATGGCTACACCTTC. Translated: CATNTNYGYTF.